This T cell receptor beta chain was obtained from a study of CD8+CD57+ T cells in acquired aplastic anemia. Study overall: The sorted CD4+ and CD8+ cells yielded an average approximately 3 ug of DNA. Whole-study results and caveats: Around 29 shared CD8+ CDR3s appeared highly expressed within patients' immunodominant clones.

Individuals selected for sequencing had exhibited CD8+CD57+ cell expansion on flow cytometry. With no exception, the patients had severe acquired aplastic anemia. There are a few counts of this clonotype. Its antigen remains unknown. A much more abundant neighbour one base away suggests this may be a read error. This CDR3 has 15 amino acids. The germline V gene encodes CDR1 MGHRA and CDR2 YSYEKL. Genomic DNA provided the template from which TCR beta VDJ and CDR3 profiles were obtained. Each CDR3 protein is one row after TCRdb ran MiXCR on the reads. This repertoire shows approximately 190,000 distinct CDR3 sequences, less than 60% found once; its top ten account for around 9.7%.

The rearrangement uses TRBV4-1 and TRBJ2-7; 7 bases line up with TRBD2. The clonotype comes from a human donor with aplastic anemia. The sequenced sample was sorted CD4+, CD8+, or CD8+CD57+ T cells (not recorded which) from PBMCs. The CDR3 region is CASSQGGGGAYGQYF. CDR3 sequence (DNA): TGCGCCAGCAGCCAAGGGGGGGGAGGCGCCTACGGGCAGTACTTC.